This TCR beta chain was retrieved from a study of T cell repertoires in cytomegalovirus infection (dated by TCRdb to about 2019). At the level of the whole study: Peptide stimulations targeted recently identified HLA-C-restricted CMV epitopes, whose presentation resists viral immunomodulation, together with well-studied HLA-B-restricted epitopes. Donor HLA type was relevant to the analysis, as public TCR beta signatures indicated carriage of CMV infection together with the matching HLA type.

TCRdb shows the sequencer as Illumina HiSeq 1500. The public reads were quality trimmed at Q25 with fastp and then assembled into clones with MiXCR by TCRdb, keeping productive beta chains. Identical CDR3 proteins give one entry, which carries the most common genes and DNA. This sample holds hundreds of thousands of distinct CDR3 sequences; around a third were observed only once. Around an eighth of the sample lies in the top ten. Points the paper makes about the study in general: Carriers of CMV infection plus the relevant HLA type were discriminated by the cumulative frequency of public TCR beta family members in the study cohort and in an independent approximately 350-donor cohort. The ex vivo response was dominated by HLA-C-restricted CMV-specific TCR beta clonotypes, which also provided the single most frequent clonotype in two of eight donors.

What this sample's treatment or condition label stands for: in vitro stimulation with specific CMV peptide epitopes to enrich CMV-specific T cells. Note on this clonotype: Its antigen target is currently unknown. It has no much larger one-base neighbor in the sample; base qualities were not kept.

Here V drops 1 base and J drops 1 base, and the junction holds 4 bases not matched to any gene. CDR1 LGHNA and CDR2 YSLEER are derived from the germline V gene. The CDR3 starts with the cysteine, ends with the phenylalanine, and has 16 residues. This entry keeps only the CDR3 DNA: 48 bases, framed from base 1. The input for sequencing was cultured CD8+ T cells from PBMCs, taken from culture after CMV antigen stimulation. This TCR was recovered from a human donor in good health (CMV status not recorded). Some clones in this sample may be carry-over from other donors' samples. The chain uses TRBV4-3 and TRBJ2-3; 8 nucleotides in the junction match TRBD2. CDR3 loop: CASSQGLAPRTDTQYF. The sequenced DNA: TGCGCCAGCAGCCAAGGACTAGCGCCCCGCACAGATACGCAGTATTTT.